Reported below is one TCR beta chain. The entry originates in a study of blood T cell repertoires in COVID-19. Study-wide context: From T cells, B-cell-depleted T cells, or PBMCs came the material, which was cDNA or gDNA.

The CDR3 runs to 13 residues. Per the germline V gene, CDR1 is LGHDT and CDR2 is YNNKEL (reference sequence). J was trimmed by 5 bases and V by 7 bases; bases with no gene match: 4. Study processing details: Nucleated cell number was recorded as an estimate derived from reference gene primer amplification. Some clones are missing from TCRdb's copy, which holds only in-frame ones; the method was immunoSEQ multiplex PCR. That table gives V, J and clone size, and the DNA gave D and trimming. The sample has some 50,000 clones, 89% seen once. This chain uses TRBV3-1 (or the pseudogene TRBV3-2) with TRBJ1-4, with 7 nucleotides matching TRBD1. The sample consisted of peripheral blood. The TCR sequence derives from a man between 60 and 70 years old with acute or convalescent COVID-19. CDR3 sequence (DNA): TGTGCCAGCACTAGAGGGGGCAATGAAAAACTGTTTTTT. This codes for CASTRGGNEKLFF.